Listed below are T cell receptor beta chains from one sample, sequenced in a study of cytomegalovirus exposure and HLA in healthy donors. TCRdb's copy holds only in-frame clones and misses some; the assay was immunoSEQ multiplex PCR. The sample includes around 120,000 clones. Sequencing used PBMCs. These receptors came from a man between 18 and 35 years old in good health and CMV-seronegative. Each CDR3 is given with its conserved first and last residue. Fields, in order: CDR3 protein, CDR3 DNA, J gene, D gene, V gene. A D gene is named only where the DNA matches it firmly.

CDR3: CASSSQGADTQYF; DNA: TGTGCCAGCAGCTCACAGGGGGCAGATACGCAGTATTTT; J: TRBJ2-3; D: TRBD1; V: TRBV11-3
CDR3: CAWSGANPNQPQHF; DNA: TGTGCCTGGAGTGGGGCGAACCCTAATCAGCCCCAGCATTTT; J: TRBJ1-5; D: NA; V: TRBV30
CDR3: CASSKREGLWNEQFF; DNA: TGTGCCAGCAGTAAGCGGGAGGGCCTTTGGAATGAGCAGTTCTTC; J: TRBJ2-1; D: TRBD2; V: TRBV6-4
CDR3: CAKQGGETNEKLFF; DNA: TGTGCCAAACAAGGGGGCGAAACTAATGAAAAACTGTTTTTT; J: TRBJ1-4; D: TRBD1; V: TRBV14
CDR3: CSANGEGGEKLFF; DNA: TGCAGCGCCAACGGGGAGGGAGGTGAAAAACTGTTTTTT; J: TRBJ1-4; D: NA; V: TRBV29-1
CDR3: CASSQGSISGPAFF; DNA: TGCGCCAGCAGCCAAGGTTCGATTTCAGGGCCAGCTTTCTTT; J: TRBJ1-1; D: NA; V: TRBV4-1
CDR3: CSVEQATRNTEAFF; DNA: TGCAGCGTTGAACAGGCCACGAGGAACACTGAAGCTTTCTTT; J: TRBJ1-1; D: NA; V: TRBV29-1
CDR3: CASSGGRFYEQYF; DNA: TGTGCCAGCAGCGGGGGACGCTTCTACGAGCAGTACTTC; J: TRBJ2-7; D: NA; V: TRBV2
CDR3: CAIRRDRPSYEQYF; DNA: TGTGCCATCAGACGGGACAGGCCTTCCTACGAGCAGTACTTC; J: TRBJ2-7; D: TRBD1; V: TRBV10-3
CDR3: CASNLAGNGEQYF; DNA: TGTGCCAGCAATCTAGCGGGAAATGGCGAGCAGTACTTC; J: TRBJ2-7; D: TRBD2; V: TRBV6-5
CDR3: CSVAGASTDTQYF; DNA: TGCAGCGTTGCTGGAGCTAGCACAGATACGCAGTATTTT; J: TRBJ2-3; D: NA; V: TRBV29-1
CDR3: CASSVGGGIYGYTF; DNA: TGTGCCAGCAGCGTAGGCGGGGGAATCTATGGCTACACCTTC; J: TRBJ1-2; D: NA; V: TRBV9
CDR3: CASSLARTAFSNQPQHF; DNA: TGTGCCAGCAGCTTAGCCCGGACAGCCTTTAGCAATCAGCCCCAGCATTTT; J: TRBJ1-5; D: NA; V: TRBV7-6
CDR3: CASSNYRVYTF; DNA: TGTGCCAGCAGCAACTACAGGGTTTACACCTTC; J: TRBJ1-2; D: NA; V: TRBV6-5
CDR3: CASSVDRDSFYEQYF; DNA: TGTGCCAGCAGCGTAGATAGGGACAGCTTCTACGAGCAGTACTTC; J: TRBJ2-7; D: TRBD1; V: TRBV9
CDR3: CASSSTGNTEAFF; DNA: TGTGCCAGCAGCTCAACAGGTAACACTGAAGCTTTCTTT; J: TRBJ1-1; D: NA; V: TRBV6-5
CDR3: CASSPFGNMNTEAFF; DNA: TGTGCCAGCAGCCCATTCGGGAATATGAACACTGAAGCTTTCTTT; J: TRBJ1-1; D: NA; V: TRBV27
CDR3: CASDLETGAYNEQFF; DNA: TGCGCCAGCGATTTGGAGACAGGGGCCTACAATGAGCAGTTCTTC; J: TRBJ2-1; D: TRBD1; V: TRBV5-1